This T cell receptor (beta chain) was identified in a study of blood T cell repertoires in COVID-19. Overall study: Collection of acute and convalescent COVID-19 samples took place in the United States, Italy and Spain. T cells, B-cell-depleted T cells, or PBMCs supplied cDNA or gDNA.

Germline CDR1 reads MNHEY; CDR2 reads SVGAGI. V gave up 6 bases and J gave up 3 bases, with 11 bases separating them. This CDR3 is 14 amino acids long. Methods used by the authors: Estimates of nucleated cell counts were drawn from the amplification of reference gene primers. Sequencing was performed with immunoSEQ multiplex PCR; in TCRdb, only in-frame clones are kept and a portion is missing. The DNA gave D and trimming, while V, J and clone size come from that table. The table includes tens of thousands of clones, approximately 80% detected once. Material: peripheral blood. The receptor was derived from a man aged 55 to 69 with acute or convalescent COVID-19. This chain uses TRBV6-5 with TRBJ1-4, with unresolved D. The CDR3 DNA reads TGTGCCAGCAGCTCGGGTCCGTCTAATGAAAAACTGTTTTTT. Translation: CASSSGPSNEKLFF.